Here is one T cell receptor beta chain with its context. The data originate from a study of T cell changes during pregnancy in multiple sclerosis. Profiling relied on immunoSEQ multiplex PCR, and the TCRdb table lists in-frame clones only, not all of them. This sample has tens of thousands of clones; 80% to 95% occur once, and the top ten carry 0.43%. There are 14 residues in the CDR3. Trimming shortened V by 4 bases and J by 10 bases, and 17 bases separated the two germline ends. The germline CDR1 and CDR2 sequences are SGHKS and YYEKEE (reference sequence). Sequenced here: CD4+ T cells from peripheral blood mononuclear cells, sampled in the third trimester of pregnancy. The clonotype originates from a female donor in good health, enrolled as a control in a pregnancy study. The chain couples TRBV5-5 to TRBJ1-4; possibly TRBD1 for D (6 bases). The CDR3 coding sequence is TGTGCCAGCAGCCAGGACAGTACCGTGGGAAAACTGTTTTTT. Amino acid sequence: CASSQDSTVGKLFF.